Shown below are 4 T cell receptor beta chains from a single sample sequenced in a study of siplizumab effects on memory and regulatory T cells. Profiling relied on immunoSEQ multiplex PCR, and the TCRdb table lists in-frame clones only, not all of them. Here the sample spans around 86,000 clones, 90% to 95% being singletons. Sequencing used non-Treg CD4+ T cells sorted from blood. These TCRs come from a human donor in good health.

The V call is TRBV23-1, the J call TRBJ2-6; D not certain. TRBV23-1 is assigned to the ORF class and has an uncertain function. The CDR3 sequence is 19 residues long. Trimming removed 0 bases from V and 0 bases from J, with 15 bases in between. CDR3 nucleotide sequence: TGCGCCAGCAGTCAATCGGACGCAGCTGTTGGCTCTGGGGCCAACGTCCTGACTTTC. It specifies CASSQSDAAVGSGANVLTF.

This rearrangement joins TRBV29-1 to TRBJ1-1; the D is unclear. This CDR3 contains 14 residues. Trimming left V 2 bases short and J 5 bases short, with 15 bases between. The germline gives CDR1 SQVTM, CDR2 ANQGSEA. The CDR3 protein is CSVEKEVGKTEAFF. The CDR3 DNA reads as TGCAGCGTTGAAAAGGAGGTCGGCAAGACTGAAGCTTTCTTT.

This clone was observed a single time. The CDR3 region is CAWSPGTPHEQYF. Here the CDR3 DNA reads TGTGCCTGGAGCCCCGGGACTCCTCACGAGCAGTACTTC. J is TRBJ2-7 and V is TRBV30; perhaps TRBD2 as D (6 bases). The CDR3 has 13 residues. V was shortened by 3 bases and J by 5 bases, with 14 bases between the two germline ends. Germline CDR1 is GTSNPN and CDR2 is SVGIG (reference sequence).

This clone was seen just once. The chain couples TRBV19 to TRBJ1-5; D is perhaps TRBD1 (5 bases). Germline V gives CDR1 LNHDA, CDR2 SQIVND (reference sequence). The CDR3 extends over 16 amino acids. Between the trimmed V and J ends, which lost 3 bases and 1 base, there was a span of 13 bases. This CDR3 reads CASSITGARSNQPQHF. CDR3 coding DNA: TGTGCCAGTAGTATCACCGGGGCAAGGAGCAATCAGCCCCAGCATTTT.